This TCR beta chain derives from a study of chemoradiotherapy in HPV16-positive cancers. Study overall: Functional T-cell assays on a couple of HPV16-positive patients' cells defined candidate HPV-specific clones and common TCR motifs. General study results and limits: HPV-specific T cells were functionally defined from only a couple of HPV16-positive patients. Non-HPV-specific T cells did not expand in tumors during treatment, whereas candidate HPV-specific clones and E7-related motifs did. In HPV16-positive patients, HPV-responsive T-cell expansion tracked better recurrence-free survival.

Germline V gene sequence: CDR1 GTSNPN, CDR2 SVGIG (reference sequence). V lost 0 bases and J lost 4, with 14 bases in between. The CDR3 contains 15 residues. Using immunoSEQ multiplex PCR, the repertoire was profiled, and TCRdb retains in-frame clones only, with some absent. This repertoire shows around 7,200 clones, around 74% found once; its top ten account for approximately 15%. In regard to this clone: As yet, its antigen is unknown. Other DNA sequences in the same sample also yield this CDR3.

The rearrangement joins TRBV30 to TRBJ2-3, with a possible D match to TRBD1 (8 bases). The sequence was collected from a human donor with HPV-associated anogenital cancer. Sampling was conducted from a patient who underwent chemoradiotherapy. In nucleotides, the CDR3 is TGTGCCTGGAGTGTAGGACAGGGAGGGGCAGATACGCAGTATTTT. As protein: CAWSVGQGGADTQYF.